This is a list of T cell receptor beta chains from one sample in a study of cytomegalovirus exposure and HLA in healthy donors. Assay used: immunoSEQ multiplex PCR; TCRdb lists only in-frame clones, some missing. The sample has under 200,000 clones, 80% to 85% seen once. The sample was PBMCs. These receptors were obtained from a young woman in good health and CMV-seronegative. Both conserved end residues are part of each CDR3. D genes are given only for firm matches. Size tells how often a clone was seen (once, few, many) or the class of an expanded clone, and some rows leave it out.

j_call v_call d_call clone_size cdr3_aa cdr3_nt
TRBJ2-1 TRBV9 TRBD2 - CASSSALAGGRNEQFF TGTGCCAGCAGTAGCGCTCTAGCGGGAGGTCGCAATGAGCAGTTCTTC
TRBJ1-1 TRBV5-4 TRBD1 - CASSIQGVGTEAFF TGTGCCAGCAGCATTCAGGGGGTAGGCACTGAAGCTTTCTTT
TRBJ2-7 TRBV10-3 - - CAIRQAFDEQYF TGTGCCATCAGACAGGCATTCGACGAGCAGTACTTC
TRBJ2-3 TRBV15 - - CATRATGMGDTQYF TGTGCCACCAGAGCCACAGGGATGGGAGATACGCAGTATTTT
TRBJ1-2 TRBV5-1 TRBD1 - CASSFIQGASGYGYTF TGCGCCAGCAGCTTTATACAGGGGGCTTCTGGATATGGCTACACCTTC
TRBJ2-2 TRBV28 TRBD2 - CASELAGVRGELFF TGTGCCAGCGAACTAGCGGGAGTGCGCGGGGAGCTGTTTTTT
TRBJ1-2 TRBV6-5 - - CASSYSGGHPNYGYTF TGTGCCAGCAGTTACTCCGGGGGGCACCCTAACTATGGCTACACCTTC
TRBJ2-1 TRBV18 TRBD1 - CASSRTDRGPNEQFF TGTGCCAGCTCACGAACCGACAGGGGGCCAAATGAGCAGTTCTTC
TRBJ1-2 TRBV6-6 - - CASSYATGQRNYGYTF TGTGCCAGCAGTTACGCAACGGGACAACGTAACTATGGCTACACCTTC
TRBJ1-1 TRBV28 TRBD1 - CASSPWDRDEAFF TGTGCCAGCAGTCCCTGGGACAGGGACGAAGCTTTCTTT
TRBJ1-2 TRBV7-9 TRBD1 few CASSSGTGGDGYTF TGTGCCAGCAGCTCCGGGACAGGGGGCGATGGCTACACCTTC
TRBJ2-1 TRBV11-2 - few CASSLLASQINEQFF TGTGCCAGCAGCTTATTGGCTAGCCAGATCAATGAGCAGTTCTTC
TRBJ2-7 TRBV5-1 TRBD1 - CASSLEGQPYEQYF TGCGCCAGCAGCTTAGAGGGACAGCCCTACGAGCAGTACTTC
TRBJ2-5 TRBV9 - - CASSVGTDQETQYF TGTGCCAGCAGCGTAGGGACAGACCAAGAGACCCAGTACTTC
TRBJ2-7 TRBV27 - - CASSLLGDLYEQYF TGTGCCAGCAGTTTATTAGGAGACCTCTACGAGCAGTACTTC
TRBJ1-4 TRBV27 - - CASSFKEGAWEKLFF TGTGCCAGCAGTTTTAAGGAAGGGGCCTGGGAAAAACTGTTTTTT
TRBJ1-1 TRBV25-1 - - CASSEYFSGGTEAFF TGTGCCAGCAGTGAATATTTCAGTGGGGGGACTGAAGCTTTCTTT
TRBJ2-3 TRBV28 - - CASRAVRRAFLSTDTQYF TGTGCCAGCAGAGCTGTCAGGAGGGCCTTCCTTAGCACAGATACGCAGTATTTT
TRBJ1-2 TRBV7-2 TRBD1 - CASSFGTGDGYTF TGTGCCAGCAGCTTCGGGACAGGGGATGGCTACACCTTC
TRBJ2-1 TRBV2 TRBD2 once CASSEKGVGREGGLWFF TGTGCCAGCAGTGAAAAAGGCGTGGGGCGGGAGGGGGGGCTATGGTTCTTC
TRBJ1-5 TRBV7-2 - - CASSSYGGEGQPQHF TGTGCCAGCAGCTCCTACGGAGGGGAAGGTCAGCCCCAGCATTTT
TRBJ1-1 TRBV4-1 - - CASSPTENTEAFF TGCGCCAGCAGCCCGACAGAAAACACTGAAGCTTTCTTT
TRBJ1-1 TRBV12-5 - few CASVGGSWAEAFF TGTGCTAGTGTCGGAGGGTCTTGGGCTGAAGCTTTCTTT
TRBJ2-1 TRBV27 TRBD2 - CASSLSRLAENEQFF TGTGCCAGCAGTTTATCGAGGCTAGCGGAGAATGAGCAGTTCTTC
TRBJ2-2 TRBV5-1 - - CASSVDGTGELFF TGCGCCAGCAGCGTGGACGGCACCGGGGAGCTGTTTTTT
TRBJ2-5 TRBV28 - - CASSRGLIQETQYF TGTGCCAGCAGTCGCGGACTAATACAAGAGACCCAGTACTTC
TRBJ1-5 TRBV15 - - CATSSDSGIQPQHF TGTGCCACCAGCAGCGACTCAGGGATTCAGCCCCAGCATTTT
TRBJ2-7 TRBV28 TRBD1 - CASSLGQGWGYEQYF TGTGCCAGCAGTTTGGGACAGGGGTGGGGATACGAGCAGTACTTC
TRBJ1-5 TRBV28 - - CASSLPGQGGGHISNQPQHF TGTGCCAGCAGTTTACCGGGACAAGGGGGGGGTCACATTAGCAATCAGCCCCAGCATTTT
TRBJ1-1 TRBV9 TRBD1 once CASSVGTANTEAFF TGTGCCAGCAGCGTCGGGACAGCGAACACTGAAGCTTTCTTT
TRBJ2-3 TRBV29-1 TRBD2 - CSVEGLAGILTDTQYF TGCAGCGTAGAGGGACTAGCGGGGATCCTCACAGATACGCAGTATTTT
TRBJ2-7 TRBV19 TRBD1 - CASSSGFTDRVYEQYF TGTGCCAGTAGCAGTGGGTTCACGGACAGGGTTTACGAGCAGTACTTC
TRBJ2-5 TRBV7-2 - - CASSLEGWGGTGTQYF TGTGCCAGCAGCTTAGAAGGGTGGGGCGGGACTGGGACCCAGTACTTC
TRBJ1-2 TRBV27 - - CASSPRGVNYGYTF TGTGCCAGCAGTCCCCGCGGGGTTAACTATGGCTACACCTTC
TRBJ2-7 TRBV28 - - CASSSLREQYF TGTGCCAGCAGTTCCCTCCGCGAGCAGTACTTC